The present T cell receptor (beta chain) was sequenced within a study of CD8+ T cells in alopecia areata. Regarding the study as a whole: Many expanded lesional clones stayed in scalp and blood while on tofacitinib. Scalp clonality decreased significantly with tofacitinib, and so did expanded CD8+ clones among the top 100. Scalp samples also contribute reads from the resident alphabeta T cells found in normal skin.

In this sample, this clone turned up a few times. Antigen unknown. Treatment indicated: oral pan-JAK inhibitor, 5-10 mg twice daily. Collection of lesional scalp punch biopsies and peripheral blood was performed in alopecia areata patients. The authors extracted RNA and reverse transcribed it into cDNA as the sequencing template. Libraries were prepared by immunoSEQ multiplex PCR; TCRdb keeps only in-frame clonotypes and omits some of them. The table includes about 190,000 clones, around 66% detected once. The CDR3 is 11 residues long. Deletions cut 8 bases from V and 4 bases from J, with 11 bases between. Germline V gene data show CDR1 as GTSNPN and CDR2 as SVGIG (reference sequence).

The sequence came from a human donor with alopecia areata. The chain uses TRBV30 and TRBJ1-1; TRBD1 might be the D (5 bases). Here the sequenced sample was CD4+ T cells sorted from blood, taken at week 4, from a patient treated with tofacitinib. The CDR3 protein is CAGGVATEAFF. CDR3 in DNA: TGTGCCGGAGGGGTAGCCACTGAAGCTTTCTTT.